One and the same sample provided the 11 T cell receptor beta chains below, sequenced in a study of cytomegalovirus exposure and HLA in healthy donors. Vbeta (60) and Jbeta (13) primers were used in the PCR. Libraries were prepared by immunoSEQ multiplex PCR; TCRdb keeps only in-frame clonotypes and omits some of them. The sample lists about 40,000 clones; roughly 67% were seen once. Sequenced input: PBMCs. These receptor sequences come from a man aged 50 to 59 in good health and CMV-seropositive.

This chain uses TRBV7-9 with TRBJ1-2; 11 bases are shared with TRBD1. The CDR3 is 15 residues long. Germline CDR1 reads SEHNR; CDR2 reads FQNEAQ (reference sequence). V trimming: 4 bases; J trimming: 6 bases; junction bases outside the gene matches: 7. CDR3 nucleotides: TGTGCCAGCAGCTATTTCGGACAGGGGGCGGATGGCTACACCTTC. Translation gives CASSYFGQGADGYTF.

V usage is TRBV10-2 and J usage is TRBJ2-7; TRBD2 aligns across 11 bases. CDR3 length: 15 amino acids. After removal of 5 bases from V and 2 bases from J, the junction contained 5 bases not matched to a gene. Germline-derived CDR1 and CDR2 are WSHSY and SAAADI. For the CDR3, the DNA is TGCGCCAGCAGTTCAGGACTAGCGGGCGCCTACGAGCAGTACTTC. This sequence encodes CASSSGLAGAYEQYF.

CDR3 coding DNA: TGTGCCAGCTCAGCCACAGGGGGCAGAGATACGCAGTATTTT. Amino acids: CASSATGGRDTQYF. V gene TRBV18 combines with J gene TRBJ2-3, with 9 positions matching TRBD1. CDR1 KGHSH and CDR2 LQKENI come from the germline V gene. J lost 5 bases, V lost 5 bases, and 5 bases had no gene match. This CDR3 is built from 14 residues.

Here the CDR3 DNA reads TGCGCCAGCAGCTCAGGACCGGGACAGGGGATCGATTCACCCCTCCACTTT. Protein sequence: CASSSGPGQGIDSPLHF. The rearrangement links TRBV5-1 to TRBJ1-6, with 10 bases that match TRBD1. The CDR3 contains 17 residues. Germline values: CDR1 SGHRS, CDR2 YFSETQ. With 3 bases clipped from V and 8 bases from J, the junction kept 11 bases outside the gene matches.

This clone occurred a few times. V gene TRBV6-6 combines with J gene TRBJ1-5, with TRBD1 identical over 7 bases. The V gene's germline CDR1 is MNHNY and CDR2 SVGAGI (reference sequence). V trimming: 2 bases; J trimming: 3 bases; junction bases outside the gene matches: 1. This CDR3 is built from 14 residues. In DNA, the CDR3 is TGTGCCAGCAGTTACGGGACAGACAATCAGCCCCAGCATTTT. Amino acids: CASSYGTDNQPQHF.

V is TRBV7-2 and J is TRBJ1-1; D is undetermined. The CDR3 spans 11 residues. Germline lookup yields CDR1 SGHTA and CDR2 FQGNSA. Trimming left V 1 base short and J 11 bases short, with 8 bases between. CDR3 in DNA: TGTGCCAGCAGCTTAGGAGGTGACGCTTTCTTT. This gives the protein CASSLGGDAFF.

The rearrangement uses TRBV18 and TRBJ1-1; D gene unclear. V was cut by 6 bases and J by 8 bases, with 16 bases left in between. This CDR3 is 13 amino acids long. Germline V lookup: CDR1 KGHSH, CDR2 LQKENI. CDR3 in amino acids: CASSPGSQREAFF. The CDR3 region has the DNA TGTGCCAGCTCGCCGGGATCCCAACGGGAAGCTTTCTTT.

A word on this clone: A read error may produce the germline difference seen at one junction end. The chain combines TRBV5-1 with TRBJ2-7; TRBD2 might be the D (5 bases). Germline loops: CDR1 SGHRS, CDR2 YFSETQ. The CDR3 spans 12 residues. In DNA form, the CDR3 reads TGCGCCAGCGGACTTACCTCCTCCGAGCAGTACTTC. Translated, it gives CASGLTSSEQYF.

The chain has TRBV5-4 and TRBJ1-1; 12 bases are a match to TRBD1. The CDR3 covers 16 residues. The V gene end was trimmed by 4 bases and the J gene end by 3 bases; junction bases not matched to a gene: 7. The germline CDR1 and CDR2 sequences are SGHNT and YYREEE (reference sequence). The CDR3: CASSRPGQGADTEAFF. In nucleotides, the CDR3 is TGTGCCAGCAGCAGACCGGGACAGGGGGCGGACACTGAAGCTTTCTTT. Full variable domain (rest looked up from reference TRBV5-4 and TRBJ1-1): ETGVTQSPTHLIKTRGQQVTLRCSSQSGHNTVSWYQQALGQGPQFIFQYYREEENGRGNFPPRFSGLQFPNYSSELNVNALELDDSALYLCASSRPGQGADTEAFFGQGTRLTVV.

This chain links TRBV9 with TRBJ2-2; 9 nucleotides agree with TRBD1. V was pared by 3 bases and J by 5 bases, with 5 bases of the junction left unmatched. The germline CDR1 and CDR2 sequences are SGDLS and YYNGEE. The CDR3 is made up of 15 amino acids. CDR3 residues: CASSAQTGGTGELFF. DNA of the CDR3: TGTGCCAGCAGCGCCCAGACAGGGGGGACCGGGGAGCTGTTTTTT.

This chain connects TRBV7-6 to TRBJ2-7; 8 bases are a match to TRBD1. CDR1 is SGHVS and CDR2 is FNYEAQ in the germline V gene. Trimming cost V 3 bases and J 3 bases; bases outside gene matches: 1. The CDR3 extends over 13 amino acids. The CDR3 reads CASSFGQGYEQYF. DNA of the CDR3: TGTGCCAGCAGCTTCGGACAGGGCTACGAGCAGTACTTC. Variable domain in full (rest from reference TRBV7-6 and TRBJ2-7): GAGVSQSPRYKVTKRGQDVALRCDPISGHVSLYWYRQALGQGPEFLTYFNYEAQQDKSGLPNDRFSAERPEGSISTLTIQRTEQRDSAMYRCASSFGQGYEQYFGPGTRLTVT.